This TCR beta chain derives from a study of T-cell memory formation after mild COVID-19. MiXCR, run by TCRdb on the 5' RACE reads, gives a single entry per CDR3 protein. The table shows 150,000 or so distinct CDR3 sequences, with around a third occurring only once. CDR1 and CDR2 from the germline V gene are KGHDR and SFDVKD. V lost 7 bases, J lost 5 bases, and 7 bases stayed unmatched. The CDR3 totals 14 residues. There are a few counts of this clonotype. Sequences were obtained from PBMCs or a T cell subset sorted from them (not recorded which). This TCR was sampled from an adult woman who had mild COVID-19 (a few samples of this study predate the infection). Cell type and time point are not known. J is TRBJ2-1 and V is TRBV24-1, with 7 bases fitting TRBD2. The CDR3 spells CATREAGSDNEQFF. The CDR3 DNA reads TGTGCCACCAGGGAAGCGGGATCTGACAATGAGCAGTTCTTC.